A single T cell receptor (beta chain) is shown here with its context. This receptor's antigen is unknown. Within one base of it there is no much larger clone, and no base qualities were kept. Receptor amplification or capture employed 5' RACE. The instrument was an Illumina HiSeq 2500. A second roughly 6 to 12 cycle PCR used a sample-barcoded 5' primer and a J-beta primer mix. Each TCR beta cDNA molecule received a unique molecular identifier from a template-switch 5' adaptor carrying 12 random nucleotides. Each sample yielded at least 2.5 million CDR3-containing paired-end reads. All of the RNA was converted into first-strand cDNA using the Mint cDNA synthesis kit, with a TRBC-specific oligonucleotide serving as the primer. All cDNA was treated with uracil-DNA glycosylase and then went through a first 18-cycle PCR with the universal primers M1SS and BC2_uni_R. The paper's processing steps were these. Normalization of each sample was performed by random selection of 1 million high-quality reads, each carrying a distinct molecular identifier. Reads with shared molecular identifiers were discarded instead of being binned into consensus sequences. MiTCR, run with a Q25 quality threshold and the strictest error-elimination algorithm, handled CDR3 identification, clonotype clustering and error correction. Lower-bound total TCR beta diversity was estimated with a nonparametric unseen species model using Euler transformation. TCRdb cleaned the public reads at Q25 with fastp, built clones with MiXCR and kept in-frame beta chains. Entries are consolidated by CDR3 protein sequence, retaining the most common genes and DNA. TCRdb's processing, not the authors', yielded these V and J calls. The sample table contains fewer than 1,000,000 distinct CDR3 sequences; only one count was recorded for around two fifths of them. About a fifth of the sample goes to the ten largest clones.

The donors were around 39 Caucasian individuals from Russia, aged 6 to 90 years, who were systemically healthy. Approximately 10 milliliters of peripheral blood were collected from each donor into EDTA-treated Vacutainer tubes. Ficoll-Paque density-gradient centrifugation was used to isolate PBMCs, with at least 6.5 million per sample. Total RNA was extracted from PBMCs with Trizol reagent, with at least 5 micrograms obtained per sample. The percentages of naive CD45RAhigh/CD27high T cells were determined by flow cytometry on a PBMC aliquot from every donor. Measured from the cysteine to the phenylalanine, the CDR3 is 12 residues long. Just CDR3 DNA is preserved here, 36 bases in frame from base 1. CDR1 SGHRS and CDR2 YFSETQ were looked up in the germline V gene. The data originate from a study of blood T cells in healthy people across ages (dated by TCRdb to between 2014 and 2017). Notes on the research overall: Template switching captured roughly one uniquely barcoded TCR beta cDNA molecule per two T cells in model experiments. Donors were grouped into four age groups: young (average roughly 16 years), middle-aged (roughly 37), aged (about 60) and long-lived (about 89). To track age-related changes in TCR beta repertoire diversity, the study relied on deep sequencing normalized with unique cDNA molecular identifiers. For two donors (one aged 18 to 30 and one aged 80 or older), the study analyzed two additional independent replicas of 1 million unique cDNA reads from the same blood draw. To avoid experimental bias, donors of different ages were spread randomly across the sequencing lanes. The paper as a whole reports these results and caveats: Compared with the aged group, the long-lived group had more naive CD4+ T cells, fewer expanded clones and increased TCR diversity, a pattern suggesting age selection. Observed TCR beta diversity per million T cells fell roughly linearly with age, and a significant reduction was already apparent by age about 43. There was a strong correlation between observed TCR beta diversity and the percentage of naive T cells measured by flow cytometry. Because profiling used bulk unsorted PBMCs, naive and antigen-experienced compartments could not be compared conclusively. Total diversity estimates from one million sequenced T cells were considered lower bounds and underestimates. Donor CMV infection status was unknown, potentially confounding age-related changes in expanded clonotypes.

Recombination linked TRBV5-1 to TRBJ2-5, with the D gene uncertain. The end of the DNA is better explained by TRBJ2-7, so the J call may be wrong. Source material: blood. This receptor was obtained from a man aged 55-75 years in good health. The CDR3 protein: CASSLGMTEQYF. The nucleotide sequence is TGCGCCAGCAGCTTAGGTATGACCGAGCAGTACTTC.